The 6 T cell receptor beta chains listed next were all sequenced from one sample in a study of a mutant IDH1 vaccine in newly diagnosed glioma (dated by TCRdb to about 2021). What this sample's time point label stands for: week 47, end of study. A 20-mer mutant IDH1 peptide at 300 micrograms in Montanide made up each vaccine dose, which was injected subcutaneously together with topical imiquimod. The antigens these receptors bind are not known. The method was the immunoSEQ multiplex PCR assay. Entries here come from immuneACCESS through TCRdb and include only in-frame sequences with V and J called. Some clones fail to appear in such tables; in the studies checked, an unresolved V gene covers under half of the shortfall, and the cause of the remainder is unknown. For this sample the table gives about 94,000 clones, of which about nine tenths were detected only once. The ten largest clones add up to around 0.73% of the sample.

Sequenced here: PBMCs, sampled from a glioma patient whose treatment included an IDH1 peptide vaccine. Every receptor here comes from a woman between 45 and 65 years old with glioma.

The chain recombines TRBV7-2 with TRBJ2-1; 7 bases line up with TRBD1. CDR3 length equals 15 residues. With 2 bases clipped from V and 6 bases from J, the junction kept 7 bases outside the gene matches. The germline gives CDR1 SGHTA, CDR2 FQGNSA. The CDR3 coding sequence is TGTGCCAGCAGCTTACATGTGGCAGGGGGCAATGAGCAGTTCTTC. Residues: CASSLHVAGGNEQFF.

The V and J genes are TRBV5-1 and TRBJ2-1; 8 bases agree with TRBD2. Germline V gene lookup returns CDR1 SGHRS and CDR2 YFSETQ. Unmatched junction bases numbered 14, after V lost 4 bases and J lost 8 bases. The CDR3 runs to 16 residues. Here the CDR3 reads CASSGDLGSGSHEQFF. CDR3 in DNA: TGCGCCAGCAGCGGGGACTTGGGCAGCGGGAGTCATGAGCAGTTCTTC.

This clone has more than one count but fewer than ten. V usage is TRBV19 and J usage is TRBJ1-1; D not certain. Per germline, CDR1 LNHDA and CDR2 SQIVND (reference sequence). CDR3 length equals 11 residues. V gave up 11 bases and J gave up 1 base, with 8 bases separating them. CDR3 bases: TGTGCCTCCATGGGGAACACTGAAGCTTTCTTT. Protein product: CASMGNTEAFF.

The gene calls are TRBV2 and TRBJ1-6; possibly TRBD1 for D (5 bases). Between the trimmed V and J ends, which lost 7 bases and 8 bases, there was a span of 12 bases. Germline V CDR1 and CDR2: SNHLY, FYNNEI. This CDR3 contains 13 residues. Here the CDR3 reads CASIMWGDSPLHF. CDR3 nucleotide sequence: TGTGCCAGCATTATGTGGGGGGATTCACCCCTCCACTTT.

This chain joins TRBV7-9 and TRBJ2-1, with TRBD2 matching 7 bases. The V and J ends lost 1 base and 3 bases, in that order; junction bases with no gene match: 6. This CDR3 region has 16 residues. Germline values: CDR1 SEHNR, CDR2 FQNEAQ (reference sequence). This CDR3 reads CASSLVSREIYNEQFF. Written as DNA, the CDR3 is TGTGCCAGCAGCTTAGTCTCGCGGGAGATCTACAATGAGCAGTTCTTC.

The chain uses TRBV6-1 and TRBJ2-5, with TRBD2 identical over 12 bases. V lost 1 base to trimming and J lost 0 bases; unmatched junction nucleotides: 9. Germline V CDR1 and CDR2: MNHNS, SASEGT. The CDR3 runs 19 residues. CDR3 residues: CASSEGVRLAGGYQETQYF. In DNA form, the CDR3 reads TGTGCCAGCAGTGAAGGAGTAAGGCTAGCGGGAGGGTACCAAGAGACCCAGTACTTC.